What follows describes a single T cell receptor (beta chain). Only in-frame clones appear in the TCRdb table, and some are missing; sequencing was by immunoSEQ multiplex PCR. This sample has 150,000 to 200,000 clones, with approximately 90% found just once. Germline CDR1 reads GTSNPN; CDR2 reads SVGIG (reference sequence). V was trimmed by 2 bases and J by 0 bases, leaving 11 bases between them. The CDR3 covers 15 residues. The source of the sample is a study of blood T cell repertoires in COVID-19. At the level of the study: The United States, Italy and Spain were the sources of the acute and convalescent COVID-19 samples. Sources were T cells, B-cell-depleted T cells, or PBMCs; the material itself was cDNA or gDNA.

The chain combines TRBV30 with TRBJ1-5; D perhaps matches TRBD1 (5 bases). The sequencing input was peripheral blood. The receptor comes from a woman between 65 and 79 years old with COVID-19, enrolled during active disease. CDR3 sequence (DNA): TGTGCCTGGAGTACAGGCGCCTATAGCAATCAGCCCCAGCATTTT. It specifies CAWSTGAYSNQPQHF. Based on the CDR3 plus reference TRBV30 and TRBJ1-5, the full variable domain is SQTIHQWPATLVQPVGSPLSLECTVEGTSNPNLYWYRQAAGRGLQLLFYSVGIGQISSEVPQNLSASRPQDRQFILSSKKLLLSDSGFYLCAWSTGAYSNQPQHFGDGTRLSIL.